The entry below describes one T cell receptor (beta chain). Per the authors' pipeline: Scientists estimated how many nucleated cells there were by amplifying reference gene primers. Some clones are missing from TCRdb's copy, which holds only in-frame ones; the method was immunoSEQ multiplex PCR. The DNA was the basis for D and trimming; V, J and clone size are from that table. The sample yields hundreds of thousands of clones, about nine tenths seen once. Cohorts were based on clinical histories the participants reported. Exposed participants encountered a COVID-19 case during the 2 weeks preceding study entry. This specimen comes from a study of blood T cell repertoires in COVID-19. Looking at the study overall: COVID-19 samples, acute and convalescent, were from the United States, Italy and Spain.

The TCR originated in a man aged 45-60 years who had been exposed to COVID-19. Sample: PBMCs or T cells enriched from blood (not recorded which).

CDR3 protein: CASSPRFVGLVGNEQFF. The DNA for the CDR3 is TGTGCCAGCAGCCCCAGATTTGTTGGTCTAGTTGGCAATGAGCAGTTCTTC. The chain employs TRBV7-9 and TRBJ2-1; no reliable D call. Trimming left V 5 bases short and J 6 bases short, with 23 bases between. From germline, CDR1 is SEHNR and CDR2 FQNEAQ (reference sequence). The CDR3 is made up of 17 amino acids. Drawing the rest from reference TRBV7-9 and TRBJ2-1, the complete variable domain is DTGVSQNPRHKITKRGQNVTFRCDPISEHNRLYWYRQTLGQGPEFLTYFQNEAQLEKSRLLSDRFSAERPKGSFSTLEIQRTEQGDSAMYLCASSPRFVGLVGNEQFFGPGTRLTVL.